This TCR beta chain derives from a study of tumor-infiltrating lymphocytes in primary liver carcinoma. Overall study: The patient group consisted of men and women aged 30 to 69 years. Productive TCRbeta reads per sample were roughly 3.5 to 7.5 million, not differing by tissue. Tumors measured 4.2 to 10 cm and were stage T1-T3 N0M0.

The investigators made TCR beta cDNA from approximately 0.5 ug total RNA, using a constant-region primer. Generation of the TCR beta libraries relied on three nested multiplex PCR rounds using slightly modified ARM-PCR. TCRdb itself ran the multiplex PCR reads through MiXCR, one entry per CDR3 protein. The sample records fewer than 110,000 distinct CDR3 sequences, about 67% being singletons. Study observations and caveats: Tumor region pairs overlapped more than did tumor-adjacent and tumor-blood pairs.

This clonotype was seen ten or more times. The antigen remains unidentified. Co-extracting RNA and DNA was done with 20-30 mg of unsorted bulk tissue as input. The sequence came from an older woman with primary liver carcinoma and hepatitis B virus infection. Sequencing was done on a sample of liver tumor tissue from sampling region 2. Subset noted: tumor region T2, inferior pole.

CDR3 sequence reads: CASTPSGNTEAFF. Written as DNA, the CDR3 is TGCGCCAGCACCCCCAGTGGGAACACTGAAGCTTTCTTT. This rearrangement joins TRBV10-2 to TRBJ1-1; the D is unclear. The germline V gene encodes CDR1 WSHSY and CDR2 SAAADI. CDR3 length: 13 residues. The V end lost 7 bases, the J end lost 1 base, and 10 bases lay between the germline ends.